The 2 T cell receptor beta chains reported below all come from one sample, sequenced in a study of blood T cell repertoires in COVID-19. Clones were sequenced by immunoSEQ multiplex PCR, and TCRdb holds only the in-frame ones, with some missing. The sample holds around 150,000 clones, under 95% seen once. The sample taken for sequencing was peripheral blood. Every receptor here comes from a man in his 60s with active or convalescent COVID-19.

This chain joins TRBV7-9 and TRBJ2-3; D is possibly TRBD1 (6 bases). The CDR3 is 14 amino acids. Trimming stripped 5 bases from V and 0 bases from J, with 9 bases between. Germline V CDR1 and CDR2: SEHNR, FQNEAQ (reference sequence). The CDR3 is CASSLDSSTDTQYF. The CDR3 bases are TGTGCCAGCAGCCTGGACAGTAGCACAGATACGCAGTATTTT.

The chain combines TRBV5-1 with TRBJ2-1, with 11 bases that match TRBD2. CDR3 size: 15 residues. Germline V CDR1 and CDR2: SGHRS, YFSETQ. J gave up 6 bases and V 3 bases, and 5 bases lay outside the gene matches. The CDR3 here is CASSSNSGGANEQFF. In DNA, the CDR3 is TGCGCCAGCAGCTCAAATAGCGGGGGGGCCAATGAGCAGTTCTTC. The whole variable domain, filled in from reference TRBV5-1 and TRBJ2-1, reads KAGVTQTPRYLIKTRGQQVTLSCSPISGHRSVSWYQQTPGQGLQFLFEYFSETQRNKGNFPGRFSGRQFSNSRSEMNVSTLELGDSALYLCASSSNSGGANEQFFGPGTRLTVL.